These T cell receptor beta chains were read from a single sample in a study of blood T cell repertoires in COVID-19. The table came from immunoSEQ multiplex PCR; TCRdb's copy has only in-frame clones and leaves some out. Seen here are about 300,000 clones, 80% to 90% observed once, and the top ten hold about 1.4%. The specimen sequenced was peripheral blood. These TCRs come from a woman in her thirties or forties who had recovered from COVID-19. Each CDR3 is given with its conserved first and last residue. The order of the fields is V gene, clone size, J gene, D gene, CDR3 protein, CDR3 DNA. D genes are given only for firm matches. A clone size is listed for some rows: how often the clone was seen (once, few, many), or a class if it is expanded.

>TRBV2|-|TRBJ2-3|TRBD1
CASIIGGFRADTQYF
TGTGCCAGCATAATAGGGGGCTTTAGGGCAGATACGCAGTATTTT
>TRBV14|-|TRBJ1-6|TRBD1
CASSPTGPWDRLSSYNSPLHF
TGTGCCAGCAGCCCAACCGGCCCTTGGGACAGGCTTAGCTCCTATAATTCACCCCTCCACTTT
>TRBV4-1|-|TRBJ1-2|-
CASSQDSGPNYGYTF
TGCGCCAGCAGCCAAGATTCAGGCCCCAACTATGGCTACACCTTC
>TRBV9|-|TRBJ2-1|TRBD1
CASSVGTGELGQFF
TGTGCCAGCAGCGTGGGGACAGGGGAATTGGGGCAGTTCTTC
>TRBV28|-|TRBJ1-2|-
CASSLGGTRRNYGYTF
TGTGCCAGCAGTTTAGGGGGGACCCGAAGGAACTATGGCTACACCTTC
>TRBV7-9|-|TRBJ1-2|-
CASSLAPRSNYGYTF
TGTGCCAGCAGCTTAGCGCCCAGATCTAACTATGGCTACACCTTC
>TRBV2|-|TRBJ2-5|-
CASSPTLAGETQYF
TGTGCCAGCAGCCCTACCCTGGCGGGAGAGACCCAGTACTTC
>TRBV4-3|-|TRBJ2-1|TRBD1
CASSLLGGDRVGEQFF
TGCGCCAGCAGCCTACTAGGGGGAGACAGGGTTGGTGAGCAGTTCTTC
>TRBV4-1|once|TRBJ1-6|-
CASSQRQLRNSPLHF
TGCGCCAGCAGCCAAAGACAGCTACGCAATTCACCCCTCCACTTT
>TRBV5-8|-|TRBJ2-5|-
CASSKAYQETQYF
TGTGCCAGCAGCAAAGCGTACCAAGAGACCCAGTACTTC